The 15 T cell receptor beta chains reported below all come from one sample, sequenced in a study of T cell responses to AZD1222 COVID-19 vaccine. Using immunoSEQ multiplex PCR, the repertoire was profiled, and TCRdb retains in-frame clones only, with some absent. The repertoire holds about 120,000 clones, with about 93% as singletons. The source material was peripheral blood, sampled 28 days after the second AZD1222 dose. The receptor set was obtained from an adult who received the AZD1222 COVID-19 vaccine.

The rearrangement uses TRBV13 and TRBJ1-5, with D hard to call. The CDR3 spans 12 residues. Germline V lookup: CDR1 PRHDT, CDR2 FYEKMQ (reference sequence). V was shortened by 0 bases and J by 4 bases, with 1 base between the two germline ends. The CDR3 spells CASSLGNQPQHF. The CDR3 DNA sequence: TGTGCCAGCAGCTTAGGAAATCAGCCCCAGCATTTT.

This clone was seen only once. The chain employs TRBV5-1 and TRBJ2-5, with 10 bases identical to TRBD1. With V trimmed by 3 bases and J by 5 bases, 13 bases remained unmatched. The CDR3 has 17 residues. Germline values: CDR1 SGHRS, CDR2 YFSETQ. The CDR3 sequence is CASSYRTGGSGHETQYF. CDR3 nucleotides: TGCGCCAGCAGCTATAGGACAGGGGGATCCGGCCACGAGACCCAGTACTTC.

The sample holds one count of this clone. The rearrangement uses TRBV7-9 and TRBJ2-5; D is uncertain. This CDR3 contains 14 residues. Germline V gene sequence: CDR1 SEHNR, CDR2 FQNEAQ (reference sequence). The germline V and J ends were trimmed by 1 base and 2 bases, with 8 bases remaining between them. For the CDR3, the DNA is TGTGCCAGCAGCTTAGTTCTGGATCAAGAGACCCAGTACTTC. It is translated as CASSLVLDQETQYF.

Of note for this clone: Other nucleotide sequences in the sample specify the same CDR3. The V call is TRBV5-1, the J call TRBJ1-1; 7 bases are shared with TRBD1. Unmatched junction bases numbered 3, after V lost 0 bases and J lost 4 bases. The CDR3 is 14 amino acids. Germline values: CDR1 SGHRS, CDR2 YFSETQ. The CDR3 sequence is CASSLGQGGTEAFF. CDR3 in DNA: TGCGCCAGCAGCTTGGGACAGGGTGGCACTGAAGCTTTCTTT.

This chain uses TRBV4-3 with TRBJ2-7; D is unresolved. V was pared by 0 bases and J by 3 bases, with 12 bases between. The germline V gene encodes CDR1 LGHNA and CDR2 YSLEER. This CDR3 region has 15 residues. This chain's CDR3 is CASSQDLVTLYEQYF. The CDR3 nucleotides are TGCGCCAGCAGCCAAGATCTCGTGACGCTCTACGAGCAGTACTTC.

This CDR3 reads CASSSLGGRDSPLHF. The CDR3 nucleotides read TGTGCCAGCAGCTCTTTGGGGGGGAGGGATTCACCCCTCCACTTT. J is TRBJ1-6 and V is TRBV6-5; TRBD1 is a possible D gene (5 bases). CDR1 is MNHEY and CDR2 is SVGAGI in the germline V gene. The CDR3 has 15 residues. V was clipped by 6 bases and J by 8 bases, with 17 bases between them.

This chain joins TRBV2 and TRBJ2-3; D perhaps matches TRBD2 (6 bases). Germline values: CDR1 SNHLY, CDR2 FYNNEI. The germline V and J ends were trimmed by 3 bases and 8 bases, with 18 bases remaining between them. The CDR3 runs to 15 residues. In DNA, the CDR3 is TGTGCCAGCAGTGATTCTGGAGGGAGCGGTACTACGCAGTATTTT. It is translated as CASSDSGGSGTTQYF.

The chain is built from TRBV2 and TRBJ2-1; D not resolved. The germline V gene has CDR1 SNHLY and CDR2 FYNNEI. Trimming cost V 1 base and J 6 bases, with 10 bases left between them. This CDR3 contains 14 residues. The CDR3 nucleotides are TGTGCCAGCAGTGAAGAGCTTAGTTTCAATGAGCAGTTCTTC. Protein: CASSEELSFNEQFF.

The chain is built from TRBV5-4 and TRBJ2-7; tentative D call: TRBD1 (5 bases). Trimming took 0 bases from V and 1 from J, leaving 17 bases between them. The germline CDR1 and CDR2 sequences are SGHNT and YYREEE (reference sequence). The CDR3 spans 17 residues. CDR3 sequence (DNA): TGTGCCAGCAGCTTGGGAGGAACAGGTCCTCTTTCCTACGAGCAGTACTTC. As protein: CASSLGGTGPLSYEQYF.

The chain carries TRBV6-2 or TRBV6-3 and TRBJ2-7; 7 nucleotides match TRBD1. The ends lost 6 bases at V and 2 bases at J; junction bases unmatched: 19. There are 18 residues in the CDR3. Germline V gene data show CDR1 as MNHEY and CDR2 as SVGEGT. For the CDR3, the DNA is TGTGCCAGCAGCCACTTCCCCTTGCCGGGACAGAGAGCCTACGAGCAGTACTTC. Encoded protein: CASSHFPLPGQRAYEQYF.

V usage is TRBV30 and J usage is TRBJ2-7, with 11 bases fitting TRBD1. Unmatched junction bases numbered 9, after V lost 8 bases and J lost 6 bases. CDR1 GTSNPN and CDR2 SVGIG come from the germline V gene (reference sequence). The CDR3 is made up of 13 amino acids. The CDR3 is CAQGGDRGFEQYF. CDR3 bases: TGTGCCCAGGGCGGGGACAGGGGGTTCGAGCAGTACTTC.

This chain uses TRBV6-5 with TRBJ1-6, with D unresolved. The CDR3 runs to 15 residues. Germline V gives CDR1 MNHEY, CDR2 SVGAGI. V lost 0 bases to trimming and J lost 10 bases, with 13 bases between them. The CDR3 reads CASSYSVQVRSPLHF. CDR3 in DNA: TGTGCCAGCAGTTACTCGGTCCAGGTTCGCTCACCCCTCCACTTT.

This chain joins TRBV19 and TRBJ1-4; D unclear. Germline V CDR1 and CDR2: LNHDA, SQIVND (reference sequence). This CDR3 region has 13 residues. V lost 8 bases to trimming and J lost 8 bases, with 15 bases between them. The CDR3 bases are TGTGCCAGTGGCCGGGCACGGGAGGAAAAACTGTTTTTT. Translated, it gives CASGRAREEKLFF.

The V and J genes are TRBV2 and TRBJ1-2; D ambiguous. In germline, CDR1 is SNHLY, CDR2 FYNNEI. Trimming stripped 1 base from V and 6 bases from J, with 9 bases between. This CDR3 has 13 amino acids. CDR3 loop: CASSEVAGHGYTF. Here the CDR3 DNA reads TGTGCCAGCAGTGAAGTGGCAGGTCATGGCTACACCTTC.

The gene calls are TRBV6-5 and TRBJ2-1, with TRBD1 matching 7 bases. This CDR3 region has 14 residues. With 8 bases clipped from V and 9 bases from J, the junction kept 13 bases outside the gene matches. CDR1 MNHEY and CDR2 SVGAGI come from the germline V gene. Written as DNA, the CDR3 is TGTGCCAGCGGAACACTTACAGGGGCGGGTGAGCAGTTCTTC. Its translation is CASGTLTGAGEQFF.